Shown below are 30 T cell receptor beta chains from a single sample sequenced in a study of cytomegalovirus exposure and HLA in healthy donors. The PCR was carried out with 60 Vbeta primers and 13 Jbeta primers. Some clones are missing from TCRdb's copy, which holds only in-frame ones; the method was immunoSEQ multiplex PCR. Seen here are 100,000 to 150,000 clones, 77% observed once, and the top ten hold around 13%. The source material was PBMCs. These receptors originate from a middle-aged woman in good health and CMV-seropositive.

The genes are TRBV4-1 and TRBJ2-1; D gene ambiguous. The CDR3 extends over 17 amino acids. The V end lost 3 bases, the J end lost 4 bases, and 19 bases lay between the germline ends. CDR1 is MGHRA and CDR2 is YSYEKL in the germline V gene. The CDR3 sequence is CASSQGLGSRQYNEQFF. The CDR3 region has the DNA TGCGCCAGCAGCCAGGGTTTGGGTAGCCGTCAATACAATGAGCAGTTCTTC.

This clone showed up just a few times. The chain recombines TRBV9 with TRBJ2-3; D is undetermined. The CDR3 is 16 amino acids. Germline loops: CDR1 SGDLS, CDR2 YYNGEE. V was clipped by 0 bases and J by 3 bases, with 14 bases between them. The CDR3 DNA reads TGTGCCAGCAGCGTAGGTAGTAACAGTATAACAGATACGCAGTATTTT. Its protein is CASSVGSNSITDTQYF. Based on the CDR3 plus reference TRBV9 and TRBJ2-3, the full variable domain is DSGVTQTPKHLITATGQRVTLRCSPRSGDLSVYWYQQSLDQGLQFLIQYYNGEERAKGNILERFSAQQFPDLHSELNLSSLELGDSALYFCASSVGSNSITDTQYFGPGTRLTVL.

The rearrangement joins TRBV10-3 to TRBJ2-3; D gene ambiguous. Trimming left V 7 bases short and J 4 bases short, with 12 bases between. The germline V gene has CDR1 ENHRY and CDR2 SYGVKD. This CDR3 contains 13 residues. CDR3 sequence: CAITATRADTQYF. The CDR3 DNA reads as TGTGCCATCACGGCTACTCGGGCAGATACGCAGTATTTT.

In this sample, this clone turned up once. V usage is TRBV5-4 and J usage is TRBJ2-5; possible D gene TRBD2, 5 bases. The CDR3 length is 14 residues. Trimming stripped 0 bases from V and 5 bases from J, with 11 bases between. Germline loops: CDR1 SGHNT, CDR2 YYREEE (reference sequence). The CDR3 sequence is CASSLGLASETQYF. For the CDR3, the DNA is TGTGCCAGCAGCTTGGGGCTAGCTTCTGAGACCCAGTACTTC.

Concerning this clone: At the DNA level, this CDR3 is encoded by other sequences in the same sample as well. The chain carries TRBV7-3 and TRBJ2-5, with D tentatively TRBD1 (5 bases). This CDR3 is built from 13 residues. CDR1 and CDR2 from the germline V gene are SGHTA and FQGTGA. V gave up 1 base and J gave up 5 bases, with 8 bases separating them. The CDR3 region has the DNA TGTGCCAGCAGCTTAAGTAAGGGGGAGACCCAGTACTTC. This translates into CASSLSKGETQYF.

V is TRBV5-1 and J is TRBJ1-6; D ambiguous. V was pared by 0 bases and J by 8 bases, with 9 bases between. This CDR3 spans 14 amino acids. Germline V gene sequence: CDR1 SGHRS, CDR2 YFSETQ. CDR3 residues: CASSLDLQYSPLHF. The DNA of the CDR3 is TGCGCCAGCAGCTTGGATTTGCAGTATTCACCCCTCCACTTT.

The rearrangement joins TRBV2 to TRBJ1-1; D gene uncertain. The CDR3 length is 12 residues. CDR1 is SNHLY and CDR2 is FYNNEI in the germline V gene. Trimming pared 4 bases from V and 0 bases from J, leaving 3 bases between. CDR3 in amino acids: CASSVMNTEAFF. In DNA form, the CDR3 reads TGTGCCAGCAGTGTAATGAACACTGAAGCTTTCTTT.

The J gene is TRBJ2-1, the V gene TRBV5-6, with a weak D call TRBD1 (6 bases). CDR1 is SGHDT and CDR2 is YYEEEE in the germline V gene. V was pared by 2 bases and J by 2 bases, with 14 bases between. CDR3 length: 16 amino acids. The CDR3 protein is CASSFLLDSTYNEQFF. CDR3 in DNA: TGTGCCAGCAGCTTTTTACTGGACAGTACCTACAATGAGCAGTTCTTC.

This chain joins TRBV29-1 and TRBJ2-3; possibly TRBD1 for D (6 bases). Germline V gives CDR1 SQVTM, CDR2 ANQGSEA. V was pared by 3 bases and J by 5 bases, with 15 bases between. CDR3 length equals 14 residues. The CDR3, as DNA: TGCAGCGTTGACCGGCCAGGGGTGGAAGATACGCAGTATTTT. It yields the protein CSVDRPGVEDTQYF.

This chain connects TRBV5-1 to TRBJ2-7; TRBD2 matches at 13 bases. The CDR3 runs to 16 residues. Germline lookup yields CDR1 SGHRS and CDR2 YFSETQ. J lost 2 bases, V lost 4 bases, and 6 bases had no gene match. Here the CDR3 reads CASSPGLAGPTYEQYF. The CDR3 nucleotides are TGCGCCAGCAGCCCGGGACTAGCGGGACCTACCTACGAGCAGTACTTC.

The chain carries TRBV9 and TRBJ2-5; 8 bases match TRBD1. The J call may not be correct, given that the DNA end is closer to TRBJ2-7. CDR1 is SGDLS, CDR2 YYNGEE, per germline. CDR3 length: 14 residues. This CDR3 is CASSPLQGGHEQYF. In DNA form, the CDR3 reads TGTGCCAGCAGCCCGTTACAGGGGGGCCACGAGCAGTACTTC.

The chain is built from TRBV14 and TRBJ2-5, with 7 bases fitting TRBD1. The CDR3 extends over 14 amino acids. The germline gives CDR1 SGHDN, CDR2 FVKESK. J was trimmed by 5 bases and V by 3 bases; bases with no gene match: 6. CDR3 coding DNA: TGTGCCAGCAGCCAGGGGGACAGTCGGGAGACCCAGTACTTC. Protein sequence: CASSQGDSRETQYF.

The chain employs TRBV4-1 and TRBJ2-7; maybe TRBD2 (5 bases). The CDR3 covers 16 residues. The ends were cut back, 4 bases at V and 2 bases at J, with 18 bases in the middle. Germline V gene sequence: CDR1 MGHRA, CDR2 YSYEKL. CDR3 region: CASSPGQRRSAYEQYF. DNA of the CDR3: TGCGCCAGCAGCCCCGGTCAGCGGCGCTCAGCCTACGAGCAGTACTTC.

This clone was counted between two and nine times. This chain uses TRBV28 with TRBJ2-7; tentatively, D is TRBD2 (6 bases). The CDR3 has 16 amino acids. In germline, CDR1 is MDHEN, CDR2 SYDVKM. V lost 5 bases to trimming and J lost 2 bases, with 19 bases between them. The DNA for the CDR3 is TGTGCCAGCAGTCTGGGACTGACTCTTCTGACCTACGAGCAGTACTTC. Its translation: CASSLGLTLLTYEQYF.

The rearrangement links TRBV10-2 to TRBJ2-7; D unresolved. The CDR3 totals 13 residues. Trimming left V 2 bases short and J 3 bases short, with 8 bases between. The germline V gene encodes CDR1 WSHSY and CDR2 SAAADI. CDR3 bases: TGCGCCAGCAGTGAGCAGGCCTACTACGAGCAGTACTTC. Amino acid sequence: CASSEQAYYEQYF.

The V call is TRBV2, the J call TRBJ2-7, with 8 nucleotides matching TRBD2. The germline V gene encodes CDR1 SNHLY and CDR2 FYNNEI. V lost 6 bases, J lost 3 bases, and 7 bases stayed unmatched. The CDR3 contains 14 residues. The CDR3 protein is CASRYSGSRYEQYF. DNA for the CDR3: TGTGCCAGCAGGTACAGCGGGAGTCGCTACGAGCAGTACTTC.

The chain is built from TRBV6-1 and TRBJ2-2; 10 bases match TRBD1. The CDR3 totals 13 residues. V lost 6 bases, J lost 5 bases, and 0 bases stayed unmatched. The germline V gene encodes CDR1 MNHNS and CDR2 SASEGT. The CDR3 sequence: CASRDRGTGELFF. CDR3 nucleotide sequence: TGTGCCAGCAGGGACAGGGGGACCGGGGAGCTGTTTTTT.

This clone was seen a handful of times. This chain connects TRBV30 to TRBJ1-4; D is possibly TRBD1 (5 bases). The length of the CDR3 is 13 residues. V was trimmed by 2 bases and J by 8 bases, leaving 12 bases between them. Germline CDR1 reads GTSNPN; CDR2 reads SVGIG (reference sequence). Here the CDR3 reads CAWSRGLREKLFF. CDR3 nucleotide sequence: TGTGCCTGGAGTCGGGGGTTGAGGGAAAAACTGTTTTTT.

The rearrangement links TRBV19 to TRBJ2-5; D call uncertain. Trimming took off 1 base at V and 2 bases at J, with 5 bases between the two ends. The germline gives CDR1 LNHDA, CDR2 SQIVND (reference sequence). The CDR3 is made up of 13 amino acids. In nucleotides, the CDR3 is TGTGCCAGTAGTATAGGAACACAAGAGACCCAGTACTTC. This gives the protein CASSIGTQETQYF. Supplemented by reference TRBV19 and TRBJ2-5, the full variable domain reads DGGITQSPKYLFRKEGQNVTLSCEQNLNHDAMYWYRQDPGQGLRLIYYSQIVNDFQKGDIAEGYSVSREKKESFPLTVTSAQKNPTAFYLCASSIGTQETQYFGPGTRLLVL.

V usage is TRBV28 and J usage is TRBJ2-7; 9 bases match TRBD2. Per germline, CDR1 MDHEN and CDR2 SYDVKM. The CDR3 has 18 residues. V was pared by 2 bases and J by 3 bases, with 14 bases of the junction left unmatched. CDR3 bases: TGTGCCAGCAGTTTAACCCCTTGGCTGGAGCGGGAGGACTACGAGCAGTACTTC. Translation: CASSLTPWLEREDYEQYF. The complete variable domain, with remaining parts taken from reference TRBV28 and TRBJ2-7, reads DVKVTQSSRYLVKRTGEKVFLECVQDMDHENMFWYRQDPGLGLRLIYFSYDVKMKEKGDIPEGYSVSREKKERFSLILESASTNQTSMYLCASSLTPWLEREDYEQYFGPGTRLTVT.

This clone turned up a few times. The rearrangement joins TRBV5-1 to TRBJ2-5; D gene ambiguous. From germline, CDR1 is SGHRS and CDR2 YFSETQ. The ends were cut back, 2 bases at V and 3 bases at J, with 8 bases in the middle. This CDR3 is 13 amino acids long. The CDR3 DNA reads as TGCGCCAGCAGCTTCGGTCAGGAAGAGACCCAGTACTTC. This codes for CASSFGQEETQYF.

The rearrangement uses TRBV28 and TRBJ2-1; no reliable D call. Germline assignment: CDR1 MDHEN and CDR2 SYDVKM. The CDR3 extends over 13 amino acids. V lost 2 bases to trimming and J lost 8 bases, with 10 bases between them. The CDR3 loop reads CASSLGVPDEQFF. DNA for the CDR3: TGTGCCAGCAGTTTAGGAGTCCCCGATGAGCAGTTCTTC.

The CDR3 nucleotides read TGTGCCAGCAGTTTACAGGGGGCAGGCATTCAGTACTTC. Residues: CASSLQGAGIQYF. This sequence joins TRBV2 and TRBJ2-4; 9 bases agree with TRBD1. V shed 5 bases, J shed 9 bases, and the junction held 5 bases outside the gene matches. This CDR3 contains 13 residues. Germline-derived CDR1 and CDR2 are SNHLY and FYNNEI.

The chain combines TRBV23-1 with TRBJ2-3, with 13 bases matching TRBD2. TRBV23-1 is filed as an ORF, its function uncertain. The CDR3 spans 17 residues. Germline trimming cut 2 bases from V and 2 bases from J; bases unmatched to any gene: 4. For the CDR3, the DNA is TGCGCCAGCAGTCAAAGGGGACTAGCGGGGAACACAGATACGCAGTATTTT. As protein: CASSQRGLAGNTDTQYF.

The rearrangement uses TRBV5-8 and TRBJ2-1; no firm D call. CDR1 is SGHTS, CDR2 YDEGEE, per germline. This CDR3 region has 15 residues. Trimming cost V 1 base and J 0 bases, with 8 bases left between them. The CDR3 spells CASSLMADSYNEQFF. The CDR3, as DNA: TGTGCCAGCAGCTTGATGGCGGACTCCTACAATGAGCAGTTCTTC.

V usage is TRBV5-1 and J usage is TRBJ2-2; no reliable D call. Germline lookup yields CDR1 SGHRS and CDR2 YFSETQ. V lost 1 base to trimming and J lost 8 bases, with 9 bases between them. This CDR3 comprises 13 residues. DNA for the CDR3: TGCGCCAGCAGCTTGTCGTTTTTGGGGGAGCTGTTTTTT. It codes for CASSLSFLGELFF.

The rearrangement uses TRBV11-2 and TRBJ2-5, with D possibly matching TRBD1 (6 bases). This CDR3 region has 16 residues. In germline, CDR1 is SGHAT, CDR2 FQNNGV. Trimming pared 0 bases from V and 2 bases from J, leaving 13 bases between. CDR3 sequence: CASSLDQGPGQETQYF. CDR3 in DNA: TGTGCCAGCAGCTTAGACCAGGGGCCAGGGCAAGAGACCCAGTACTTC.

The chain couples TRBV19 to TRBJ2-2, with unresolved D. CDR3 length equals 13 residues. Germline values: CDR1 LNHDA, CDR2 SQIVND (reference sequence). Trimming left V 5 bases short and J 1 base short, with 5 bases between. CDR3 region: CASSFLNTGELFF. The CDR3 nucleotides read TGTGCCAGTAGTTTCCTGAACACCGGGGAGCTGTTTTTT.

The chain is built from TRBV5-3 and TRBJ1-1; D is undetermined. TRBV5-3 is recorded as an ORF, its role being uncertain. The V end lost 2 bases, the J end lost 0 bases, and 8 bases lay between the germline ends. The CDR3 runs 14 residues. The CDR3 DNA reads TGTGCCAGAAGCTTTCGGTCCATGAACACTGAAGCTTTCTTT. Residues: CARSFRSMNTEAFF.

The V call is TRBV5-1, the J call TRBJ2-5; 13 bases fit TRBD2. CDR1 is SGHRS, CDR2 YFSETQ, per germline. Unmatched junction bases numbered 1, after V lost 3 bases and J lost 2 bases. CDR3 length equals 15 residues. The CDR3 loop is CASSSTSGGQETQYF. CDR3 DNA: TGCGCCAGCAGCTCGACTAGCGGGGGGCAAGAGACCCAGTACTTC.